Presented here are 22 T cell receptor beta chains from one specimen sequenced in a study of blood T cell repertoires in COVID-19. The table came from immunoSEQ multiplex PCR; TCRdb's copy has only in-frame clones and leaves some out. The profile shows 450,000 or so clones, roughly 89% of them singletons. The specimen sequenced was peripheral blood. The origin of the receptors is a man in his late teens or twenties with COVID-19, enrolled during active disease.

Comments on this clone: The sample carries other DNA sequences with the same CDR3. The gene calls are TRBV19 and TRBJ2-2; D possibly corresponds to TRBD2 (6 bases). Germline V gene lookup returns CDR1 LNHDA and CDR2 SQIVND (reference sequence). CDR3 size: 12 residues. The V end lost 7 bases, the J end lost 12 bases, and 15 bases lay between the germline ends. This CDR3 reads CASKGEVRKLFF. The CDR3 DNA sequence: TGTGCCAGTAAAGGGGAGGTTCGTAAGCTGTTTTTT.

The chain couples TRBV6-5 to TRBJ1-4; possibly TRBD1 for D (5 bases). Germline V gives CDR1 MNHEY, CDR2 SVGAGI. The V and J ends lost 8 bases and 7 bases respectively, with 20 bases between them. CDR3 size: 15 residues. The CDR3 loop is CASQRGITRGEKLFF. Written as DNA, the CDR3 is TGTGCCAGCCAAAGGGGCATTACGCGGGGTGAAAAACTGTTTTTT.

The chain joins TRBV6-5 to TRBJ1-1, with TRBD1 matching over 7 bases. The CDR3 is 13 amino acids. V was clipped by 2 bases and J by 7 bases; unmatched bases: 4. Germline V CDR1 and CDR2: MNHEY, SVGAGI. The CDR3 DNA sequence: TGTGCCAGCAGTTACAGGGGGCGGGTTGAAGCTTTCTTT. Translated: CASSYRGRVEAFF.

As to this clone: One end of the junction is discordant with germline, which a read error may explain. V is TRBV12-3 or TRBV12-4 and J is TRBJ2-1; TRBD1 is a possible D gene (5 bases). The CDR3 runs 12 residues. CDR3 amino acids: CASSLGWQGGVF. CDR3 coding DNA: TGTGCCAGCAGTTTGGGCTGGCAGGGTGGGGTCTTC.

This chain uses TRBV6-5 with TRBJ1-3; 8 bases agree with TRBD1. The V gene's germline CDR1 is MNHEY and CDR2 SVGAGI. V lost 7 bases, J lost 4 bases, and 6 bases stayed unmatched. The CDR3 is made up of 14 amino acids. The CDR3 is CASIKDRAGNTIYF. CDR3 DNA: TGTGCCAGCATTAAGGACAGGGCGGGAAACACCATATATTTT.

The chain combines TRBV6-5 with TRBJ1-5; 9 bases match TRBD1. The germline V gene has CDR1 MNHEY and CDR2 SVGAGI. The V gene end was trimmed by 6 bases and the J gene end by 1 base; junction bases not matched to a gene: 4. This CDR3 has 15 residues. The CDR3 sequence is CASRGTGRSNQPQHF. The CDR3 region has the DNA TGTGCCAGCAGGGGGACAGGGAGAAGCAATCAGCCCCAGCATTTT.

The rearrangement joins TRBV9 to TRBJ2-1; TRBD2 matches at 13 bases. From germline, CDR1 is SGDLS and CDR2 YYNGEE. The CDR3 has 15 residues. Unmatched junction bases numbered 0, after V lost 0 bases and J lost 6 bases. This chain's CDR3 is CASSVGTSGGNEQFF. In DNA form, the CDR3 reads TGTGCCAGCAGCGTAGGGACTAGCGGGGGCAATGAGCAGTTCTTC.

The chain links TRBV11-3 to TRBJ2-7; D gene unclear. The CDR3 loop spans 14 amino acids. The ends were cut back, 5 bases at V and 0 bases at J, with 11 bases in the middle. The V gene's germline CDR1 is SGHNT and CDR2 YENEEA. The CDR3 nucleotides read TGTGCCAGCAGCGAAACACGTTACTCCTACGAGCAGTACTTC. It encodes CASSETRYSYEQYF.

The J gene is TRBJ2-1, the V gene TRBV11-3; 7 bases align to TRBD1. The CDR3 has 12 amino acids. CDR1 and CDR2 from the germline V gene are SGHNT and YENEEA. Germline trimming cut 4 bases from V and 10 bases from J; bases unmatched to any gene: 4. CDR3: CASSSRGNEQFF. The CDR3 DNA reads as TGTGCCAGCAGCTCCAGGGGGAACGAGCAGTTCTTC.

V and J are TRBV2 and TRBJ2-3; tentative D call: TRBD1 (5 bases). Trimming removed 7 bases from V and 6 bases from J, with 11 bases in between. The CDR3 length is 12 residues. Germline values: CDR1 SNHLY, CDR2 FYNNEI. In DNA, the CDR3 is TGTGCCAGCACCAGGGTGGTTGATACGCAGTATTTT. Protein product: CASTRVVDTQYF.

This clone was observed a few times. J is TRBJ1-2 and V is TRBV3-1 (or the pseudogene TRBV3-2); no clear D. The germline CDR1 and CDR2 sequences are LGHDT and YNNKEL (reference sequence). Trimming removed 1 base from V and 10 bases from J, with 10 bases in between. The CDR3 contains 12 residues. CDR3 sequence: CASSQGPIDYTF. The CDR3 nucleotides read TGTGCCAGCAGCCAAGGCCCCATAGACTACACCTTC.

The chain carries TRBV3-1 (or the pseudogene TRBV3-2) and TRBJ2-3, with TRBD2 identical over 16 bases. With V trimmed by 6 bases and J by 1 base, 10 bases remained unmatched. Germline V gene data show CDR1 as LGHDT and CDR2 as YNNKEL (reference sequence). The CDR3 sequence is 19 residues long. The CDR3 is CASSQGLAGGLAGTDTQYF. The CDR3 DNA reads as TGTGCCAGCAGTCAGGGACTAGCGGGGGGGCTGGCGGGCACAGATACGCAGTATTTT.

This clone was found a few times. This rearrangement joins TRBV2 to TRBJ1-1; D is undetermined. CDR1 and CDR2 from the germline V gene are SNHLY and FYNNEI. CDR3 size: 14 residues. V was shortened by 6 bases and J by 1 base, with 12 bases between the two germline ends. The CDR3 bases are TGTGCCAGCAGACTCACGAGCCCGAACACTGAAGCTTTCTTT. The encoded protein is CASRLTSPNTEAFF.

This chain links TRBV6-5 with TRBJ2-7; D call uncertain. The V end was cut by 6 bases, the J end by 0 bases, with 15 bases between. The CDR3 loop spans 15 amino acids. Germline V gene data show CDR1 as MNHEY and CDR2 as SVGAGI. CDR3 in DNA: TGTGCCAGCAGAATTTCCGGGTCTCCCTCCTACGAGCAGTACTTC. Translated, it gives CASRISGSPSYEQYF.

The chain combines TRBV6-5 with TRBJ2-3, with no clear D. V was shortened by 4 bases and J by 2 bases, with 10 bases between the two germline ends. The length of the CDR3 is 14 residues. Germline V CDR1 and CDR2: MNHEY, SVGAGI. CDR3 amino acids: CASSLSPYTDTQYF. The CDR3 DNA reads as TGTGCCAGCAGTTTGTCCCCTTACACAGATACGCAGTATTTT.

CDR3 DNA: TGTGCCAGCAGGGAGGGACTAGCGGGAGTCGGCACCGGGGAGCTGTTTTTT. Its protein is CASREGLAGVGTGELFF. The chain employs TRBV2 and TRBJ2-2; 14 nucleotides agree with TRBD2. Germline V gene data show CDR1 as SNHLY and CDR2 as FYNNEI. This CDR3 has 17 amino acids. The J segment lost 4 bases and the V segment lost 6 bases, leaving 7 bases of the junction unmatched.

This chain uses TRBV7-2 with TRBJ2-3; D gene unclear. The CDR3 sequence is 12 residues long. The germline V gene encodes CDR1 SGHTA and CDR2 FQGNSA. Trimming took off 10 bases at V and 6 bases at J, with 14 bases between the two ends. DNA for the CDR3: TGTGCCACCACCTCCACTCGGGATACGCAGTATTTT. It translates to CATTSTRDTQYF.

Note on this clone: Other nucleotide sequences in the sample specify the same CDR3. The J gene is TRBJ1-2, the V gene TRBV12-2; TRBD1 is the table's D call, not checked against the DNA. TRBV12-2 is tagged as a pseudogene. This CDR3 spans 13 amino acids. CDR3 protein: CASRSTGAAGYTF. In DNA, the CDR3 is TGTGCAAGTCGCTCAACAGGGGCAGCAGGCTACACCTTC.

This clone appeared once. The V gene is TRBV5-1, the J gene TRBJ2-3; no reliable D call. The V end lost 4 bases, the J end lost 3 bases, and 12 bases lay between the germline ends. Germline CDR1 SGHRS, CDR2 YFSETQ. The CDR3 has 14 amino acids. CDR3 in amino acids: CASSGARATDTQYF. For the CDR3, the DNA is TGCGCCAGCAGCGGAGCCAGAGCAACAGATACGCAGTATTTT.

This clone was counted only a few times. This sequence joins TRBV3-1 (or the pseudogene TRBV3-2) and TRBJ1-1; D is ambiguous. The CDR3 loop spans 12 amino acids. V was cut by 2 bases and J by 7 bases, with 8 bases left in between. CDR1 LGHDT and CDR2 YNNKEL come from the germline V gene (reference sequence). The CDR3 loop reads CASSQRGREAFF. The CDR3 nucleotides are TGTGCCAGCAGCCAACGGGGTCGTGAAGCTTTCTTT.

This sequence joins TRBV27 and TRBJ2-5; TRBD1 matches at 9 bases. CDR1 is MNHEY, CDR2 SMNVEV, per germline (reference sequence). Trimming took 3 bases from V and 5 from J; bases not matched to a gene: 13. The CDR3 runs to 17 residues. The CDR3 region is CASSLRRSFGTGETQYF. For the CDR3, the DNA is TGTGCCAGCAGTTTGCGCCGTTCCTTCGGGACAGGGGAGACCCAGTACTTC.

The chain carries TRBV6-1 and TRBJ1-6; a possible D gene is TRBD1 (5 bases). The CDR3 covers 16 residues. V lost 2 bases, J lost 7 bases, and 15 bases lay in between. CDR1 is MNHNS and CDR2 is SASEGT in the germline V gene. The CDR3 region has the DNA TGTGCCAGCAGTGAAAACAGGCCGACCAAAAATTCACCCCTCCACTTT. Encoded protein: CASSENRPTKNSPLHF.